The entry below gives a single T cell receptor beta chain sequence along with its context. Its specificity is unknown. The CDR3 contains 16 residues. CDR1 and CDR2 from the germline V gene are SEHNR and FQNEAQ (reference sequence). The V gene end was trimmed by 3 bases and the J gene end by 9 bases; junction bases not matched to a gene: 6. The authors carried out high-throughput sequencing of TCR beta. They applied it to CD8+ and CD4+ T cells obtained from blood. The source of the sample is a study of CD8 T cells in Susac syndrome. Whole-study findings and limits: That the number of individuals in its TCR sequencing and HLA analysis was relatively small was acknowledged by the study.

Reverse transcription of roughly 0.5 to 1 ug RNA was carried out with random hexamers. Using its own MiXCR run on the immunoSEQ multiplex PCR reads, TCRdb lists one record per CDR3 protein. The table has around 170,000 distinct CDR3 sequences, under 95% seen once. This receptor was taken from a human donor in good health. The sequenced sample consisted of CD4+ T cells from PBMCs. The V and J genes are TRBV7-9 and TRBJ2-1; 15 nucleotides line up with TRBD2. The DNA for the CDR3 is TGTGCCAGCAGCTTGCCGGGACTAGCGGGGGGAGGTGAGCAGTTCTTC. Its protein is CASSLPGLAGGGEQFF.